Listed here are 9 T cell receptor beta chains from one sample, sequenced in a study of OX40 agonist ivuxolimab in advanced cancers. Clones were read by immunoSEQ multiplex PCR, and TCRdb kept only the in-frame ones, dropping some. The sample carries around 62,000 clones, over 75% recorded once. Sequencing was performed on CD4+ or CD8+ T cells sorted from blood, taken in a trial of the OX40 agonist ivuxolimab. Receptors were obtained from an adult with an advanced solid tumor such as melanoma, head and neck, liver or kidney cancer.

This chain connects TRBV10-3 to TRBJ2-5, with D perhaps TRBD2 (5 bases). CDR1 and CDR2 (germline): ENHRY, SYGVKD. This CDR3 is 15 amino acids long. V lost 4 bases and J 7 bases, leaving 19 bases between the germline ends. CDR3 protein: CAISGPGGGTGTQYF. As DNA, the CDR3 is TGTGCCATCAGTGGCCCCGGAGGCGGAACGGGGACCCAGTACTTC.

This clone was counted a few times. J is TRBJ1-6 and V is TRBV18, with TRBD1 identical over 7 bases. The V and J ends lost 2 bases and 8 bases, in that order; junction bases with no gene match: 6. Per germline, CDR1 KGHSH and CDR2 LQKENI. This CDR3 is built from 15 residues. The DNA for the CDR3 is TGTGCCAGCTCACCAGGGGACAGAGGGGATTCACCCCTCCACTTT. Residues: CASSPGDRGDSPLHF.

V usage is TRBV25-1 and J usage is TRBJ1-4; 7 bases agree with TRBD1. The CDR3 extends over 17 amino acids. Germline CDR1 and CDR2: MGHDK and SYGVNS. V dropped 2 bases and J dropped 8; count of bases not matched to a gene: 14. The CDR3 DNA reads TGTGCCAGCAGTGAACCCCCTGGCGGGACAGTCTCCGAAAAACTGTTTTTT. This gives the protein CASSEPPGGTVSEKLFF. Based on the CDR3 plus reference TRBV25-1 and TRBJ1-4, the full variable domain is EADIYQTPRYLVIGTGKKITLECSQTMGHDKMYWYQQDPGMELHLIHYSYGVNSTEKGDLSSESTVSRIRTEHFPLTLESARPSHTSQYLCASSEPPGGTVSEKLFFGSGTQLSVL.

The chain links TRBV7-2 to TRBJ2-2; TRBD2 matches at 8 bases. Losses at the gene ends were 4 bases for V and 7 bases for J; bases not matched to a gene: 5. Germline CDR1 is SGHTA and CDR2 is FQGNSA. CDR3 length equals 14 residues. The CDR3, as DNA: TGTGCCAGCAGCTCTAGGACTAGCATCGGGGAGCTGTTTTTT. It yields the protein CASSSRTSIGELFF.

The genes are TRBV23-1 and TRBJ1-3, with D possibly being TRBD1 (5 bases). TRBV23-1 is flagged as an ORF with uncertain function. There are 17 residues in the CDR3. The germline V and J ends were trimmed by 4 bases and 5 bases, with 21 bases remaining between them. The CDR3 here is CASSPLLPPRDRNTIYF. CDR3 in DNA: TGCGCCAGCAGTCCCCTCTTACCCCCCAGGGACCGAAACACCATATATTTT.

The CDR3: CASSARQGTGELFF. The DNA of the CDR3 is TGTGCCAGCAGCGCCCGACAGGGGACCGGGGAGCTGTTTTTT. The chain is built from TRBV9 and TRBJ2-2, with TRBD1 matching 8 bases. After removal of 3 bases from V and 5 bases from J, the junction contained 3 bases not matched to a gene. The CDR3 runs 14 residues. CDR1 is SGDLS and CDR2 is YYNGEE in the germline V gene.

The chain joins TRBV2 to TRBJ2-2, with unresolved D. CDR3 length: 16 residues. Trimming left V 4 bases short and J 1 base short, with 13 bases between. Germline V CDR1 and CDR2: SNHLY, FYNNEI. In DNA, the CDR3 is TGTGCCAGCAGTGGATGGGGAAGAGGGAACACCGGGGAGCTGTTTTTT. The encoded protein is CASSGWGRGNTGELFF.

This chain uses TRBV7-2 with TRBJ1-6, with D maybe TRBD1 (5 bases). The germline V gene has CDR1 SGHTA and CDR2 FQGNSA. V lost 3 bases to trimming and J lost 5 bases, with 11 bases between them. CDR3 length equals 15 residues. CDR3 loop: CASSFVGANNSPLHF. DNA of the CDR3: TGTGCCAGCAGCTTCGTAGGGGCAAATAATTCACCCCTCCACTTT. The whole variable domain, filled in from reference TRBV7-2 and TRBJ1-6, reads GAGVSQSPSNKVTEKGKDVELRCDPISGHTALYWYRQSLGQGLEFLIYFQGNSAPDKSGLPSDRFSAERTGGSVSTLTIQRTQQEDSAVYLCASSFVGANNSPLHFGNGTRLTVT.

This clone turned up a few times. The chain couples TRBV19 to TRBJ1-1; 7 nucleotides match TRBD1. Germline trimming cut 0 bases from V and 0 bases from J; bases unmatched to any gene: 4. Germline assignment: CDR1 LNHDA and CDR2 SQIVND (reference sequence). The CDR3 is made up of 16 amino acids. CDR3 sequence: CASSIETGQMNTEAFF. In nucleotides, the CDR3 is TGTGCCAGTAGTATAGAAACGGGACAGATGAACACTGAAGCTTTCTTT. Variable domain in full (rest from reference TRBV19 and TRBJ1-1): DGGITQSPKYLFRKEGQNVTLSCEQNLNHDAMYWYRQDPGQGLRLIYYSQIVNDFQKGDIAEGYSVSREKKESFPLTVTSAQKNPTAFYLCASSIETGQMNTEAFFGQGTRLTVV.